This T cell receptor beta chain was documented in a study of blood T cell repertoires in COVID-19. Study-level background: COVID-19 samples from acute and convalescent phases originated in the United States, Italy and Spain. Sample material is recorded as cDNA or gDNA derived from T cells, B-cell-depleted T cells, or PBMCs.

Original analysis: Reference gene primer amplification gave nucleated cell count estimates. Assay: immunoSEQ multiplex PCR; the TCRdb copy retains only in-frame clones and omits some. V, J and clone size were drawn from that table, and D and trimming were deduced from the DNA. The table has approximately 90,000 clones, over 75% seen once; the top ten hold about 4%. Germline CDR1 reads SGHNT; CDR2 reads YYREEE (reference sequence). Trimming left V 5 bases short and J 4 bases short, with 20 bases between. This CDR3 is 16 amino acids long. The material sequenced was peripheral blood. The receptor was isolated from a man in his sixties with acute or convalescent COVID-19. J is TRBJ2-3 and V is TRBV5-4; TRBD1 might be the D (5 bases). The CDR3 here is CASRRGAGLRADTQYF. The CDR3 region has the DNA TGTGCCAGCAGGCGAGGAGCAGGGTTGCGCGCAGATACGCAGTATTTT. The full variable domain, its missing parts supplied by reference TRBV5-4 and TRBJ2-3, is ETGVTQSPTHLIKTRGQQVTLRCSSQSGHNTVSWYQQALGQGPQFIFQYYREEENGRGNFPPRFSGLQFPNYSSELNVNALELDDSALYLCASRRGAGLRADTQYFGPGTRLTVL.